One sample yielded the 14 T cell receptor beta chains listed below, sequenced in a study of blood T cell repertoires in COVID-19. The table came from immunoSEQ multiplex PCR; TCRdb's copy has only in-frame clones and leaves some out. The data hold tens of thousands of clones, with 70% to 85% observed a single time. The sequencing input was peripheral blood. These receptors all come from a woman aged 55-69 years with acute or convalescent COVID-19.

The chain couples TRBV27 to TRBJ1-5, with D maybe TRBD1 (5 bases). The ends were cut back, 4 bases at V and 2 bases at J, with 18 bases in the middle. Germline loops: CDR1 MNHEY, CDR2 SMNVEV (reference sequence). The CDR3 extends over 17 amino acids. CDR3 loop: CASSSLRDQGGNQPQHF. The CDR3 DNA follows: TGTGCCAGCAGTTCCCTCAGAGACCAGGGCGGCAATCAGCCCCAGCATTTT.

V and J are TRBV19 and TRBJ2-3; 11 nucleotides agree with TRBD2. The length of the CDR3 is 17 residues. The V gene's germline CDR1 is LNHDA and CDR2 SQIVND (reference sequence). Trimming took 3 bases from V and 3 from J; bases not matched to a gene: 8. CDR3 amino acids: CASSMLPGTSGTDTQYF. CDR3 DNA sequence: TGTGCCAGTAGTATGCTGCCCGGGACTAGCGGAACAGATACGCAGTATTTT.

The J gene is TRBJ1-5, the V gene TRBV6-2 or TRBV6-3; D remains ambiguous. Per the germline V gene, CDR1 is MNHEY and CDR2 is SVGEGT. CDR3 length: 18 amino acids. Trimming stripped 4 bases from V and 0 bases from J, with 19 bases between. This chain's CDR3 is CASSFGGPGRYSNQPQHF. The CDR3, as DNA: TGTGCCAGCAGTTTCGGAGGCCCGGGCCGGTATAGCAATCAGCCCCAGCATTTT.

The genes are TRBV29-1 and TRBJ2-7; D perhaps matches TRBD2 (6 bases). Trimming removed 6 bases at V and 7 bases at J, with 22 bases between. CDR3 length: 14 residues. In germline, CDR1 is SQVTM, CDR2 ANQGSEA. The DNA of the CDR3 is TGCAGCGTCCTCCCGGAGGGGCGTCCGTGGGAGCAGTACTTC. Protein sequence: CSVLPEGRPWEQYF.

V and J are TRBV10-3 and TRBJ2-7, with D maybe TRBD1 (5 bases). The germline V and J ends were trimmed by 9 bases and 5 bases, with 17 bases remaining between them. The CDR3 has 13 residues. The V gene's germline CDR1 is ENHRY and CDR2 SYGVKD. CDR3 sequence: CAMGNRPADEQYF. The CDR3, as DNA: TGTGCCATGGGAAACAGGCCCGCCGACGAGCAGTACTTC.

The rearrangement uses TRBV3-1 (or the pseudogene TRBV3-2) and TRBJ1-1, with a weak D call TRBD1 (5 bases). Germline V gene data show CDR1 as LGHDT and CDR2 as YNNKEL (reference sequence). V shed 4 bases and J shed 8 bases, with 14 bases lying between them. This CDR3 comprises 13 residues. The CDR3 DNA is TGTGCCAGCAGCCCGAGGAGGGGTTCCGAAGCTTTCTTT. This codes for CASSPRRGSEAFF.

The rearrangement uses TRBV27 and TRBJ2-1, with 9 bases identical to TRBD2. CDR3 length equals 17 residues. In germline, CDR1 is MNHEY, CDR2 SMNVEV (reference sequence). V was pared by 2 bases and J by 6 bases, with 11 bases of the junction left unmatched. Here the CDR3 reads CASSLAISGGKSNEQFF. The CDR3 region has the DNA TGTGCCAGCAGTTTAGCGATTAGCGGGGGAAAGTCCAATGAGCAGTTCTTC.

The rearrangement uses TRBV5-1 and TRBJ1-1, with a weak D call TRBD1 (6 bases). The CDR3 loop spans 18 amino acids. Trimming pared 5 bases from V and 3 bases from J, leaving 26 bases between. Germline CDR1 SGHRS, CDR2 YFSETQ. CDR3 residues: CASRDGGLGALTDTEAFF. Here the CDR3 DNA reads TGCGCCAGCAGGGACGGTGGTTTGGGGGCGCTTACAGACACTGAAGCTTTCTTT.

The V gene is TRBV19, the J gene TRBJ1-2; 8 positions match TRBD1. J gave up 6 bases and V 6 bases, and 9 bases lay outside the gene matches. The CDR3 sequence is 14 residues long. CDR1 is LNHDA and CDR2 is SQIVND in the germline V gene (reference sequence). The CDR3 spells CASRRDRGGDGYTF. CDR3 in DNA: TGTGCCAGTAGGCGCGACAGGGGCGGTGATGGCTACACCTTC.

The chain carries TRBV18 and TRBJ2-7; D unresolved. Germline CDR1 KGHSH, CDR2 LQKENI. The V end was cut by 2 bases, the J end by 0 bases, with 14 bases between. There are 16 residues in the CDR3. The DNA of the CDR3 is TGTGCCAGCTCACCATACGCCGTGTCGGTCTCCTACGAGCAGTACTTC. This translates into CASSPYAVSVSYEQYF.

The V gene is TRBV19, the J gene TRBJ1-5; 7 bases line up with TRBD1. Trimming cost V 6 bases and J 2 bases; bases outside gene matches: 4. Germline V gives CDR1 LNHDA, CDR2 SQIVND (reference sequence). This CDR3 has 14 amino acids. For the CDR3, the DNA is TGTGCCAGTAGCGTCGGACAGGGCAATCAGCCCCAGCATTTT. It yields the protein CASSVGQGNQPQHF.

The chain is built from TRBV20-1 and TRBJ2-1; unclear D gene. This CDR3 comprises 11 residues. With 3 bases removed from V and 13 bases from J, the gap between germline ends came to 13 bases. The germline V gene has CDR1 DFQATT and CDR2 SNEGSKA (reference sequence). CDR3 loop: CSARRSEFQFF. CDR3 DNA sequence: TGCAGTGCTAGGAGGTCGGAATTCCAGTTCTTC.

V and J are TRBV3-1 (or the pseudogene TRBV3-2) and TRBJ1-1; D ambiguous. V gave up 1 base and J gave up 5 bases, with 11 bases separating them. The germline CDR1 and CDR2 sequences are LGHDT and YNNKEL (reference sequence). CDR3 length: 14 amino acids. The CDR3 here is CASSQAWGGTEAFF. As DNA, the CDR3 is TGTGCCAGCAGCCAAGCATGGGGAGGTACTGAAGCTTTCTTT.

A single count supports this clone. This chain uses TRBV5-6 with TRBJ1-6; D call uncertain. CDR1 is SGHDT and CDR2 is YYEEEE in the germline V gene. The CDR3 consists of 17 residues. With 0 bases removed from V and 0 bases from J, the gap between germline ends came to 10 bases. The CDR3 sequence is CASSLAVRASYNSPLHF. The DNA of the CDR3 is TGTGCCAGCAGCTTGGCCGTGCGGGCCTCCTATAATTCACCCCTCCACTTT. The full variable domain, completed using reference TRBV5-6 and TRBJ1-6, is DAGVTQSPTHLIKTRGQQVTLRCSPKSGHDTVSWYQQALGQGPQFIFQYYEEEERQRGNFPDRFSGHQFPNYSSELNVNALLLGDSALYLCASSLAVRASYNSPLHFGNGTRLTVT.